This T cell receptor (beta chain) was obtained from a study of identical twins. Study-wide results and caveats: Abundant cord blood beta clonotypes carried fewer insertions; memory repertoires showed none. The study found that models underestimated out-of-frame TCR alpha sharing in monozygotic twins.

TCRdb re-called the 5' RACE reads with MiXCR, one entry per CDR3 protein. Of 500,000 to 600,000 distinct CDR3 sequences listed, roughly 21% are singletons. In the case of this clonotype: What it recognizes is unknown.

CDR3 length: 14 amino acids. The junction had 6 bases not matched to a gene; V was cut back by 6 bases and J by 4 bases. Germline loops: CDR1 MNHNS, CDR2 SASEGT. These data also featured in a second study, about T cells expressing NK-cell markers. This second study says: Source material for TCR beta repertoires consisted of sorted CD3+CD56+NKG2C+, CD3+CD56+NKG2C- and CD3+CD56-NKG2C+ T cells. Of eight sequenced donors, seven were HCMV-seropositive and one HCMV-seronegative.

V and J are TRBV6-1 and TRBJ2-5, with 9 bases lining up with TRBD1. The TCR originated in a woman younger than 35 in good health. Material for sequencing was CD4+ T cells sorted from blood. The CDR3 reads CASRPPDRGETQYF. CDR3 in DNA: TGTGCCAGCAGACCGCCGGACAGGGGAGAGACCCAGTACTTC.